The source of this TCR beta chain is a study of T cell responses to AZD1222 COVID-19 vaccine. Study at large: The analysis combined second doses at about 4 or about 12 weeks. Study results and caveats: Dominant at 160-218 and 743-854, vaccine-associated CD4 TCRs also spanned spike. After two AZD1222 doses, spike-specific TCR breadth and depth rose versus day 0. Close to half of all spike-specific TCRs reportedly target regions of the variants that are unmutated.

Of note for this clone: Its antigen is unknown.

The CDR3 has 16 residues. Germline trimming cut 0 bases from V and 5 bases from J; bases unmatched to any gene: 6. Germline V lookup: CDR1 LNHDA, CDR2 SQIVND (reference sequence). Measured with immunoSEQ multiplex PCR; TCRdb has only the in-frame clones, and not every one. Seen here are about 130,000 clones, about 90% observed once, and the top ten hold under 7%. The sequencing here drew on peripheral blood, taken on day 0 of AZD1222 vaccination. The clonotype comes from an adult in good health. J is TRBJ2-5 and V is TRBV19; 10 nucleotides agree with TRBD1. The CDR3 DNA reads TGTGCCAGTAGTATAGATCAGACAGGGGGCATGGAGACCCAGTACTTC. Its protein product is CASSIDQTGGMETQYF.